A selection of T cell receptor beta chains follows, all from one sample in a study of ipilimumab plus nivolumab after autologous stem cell transplantation. Sequencing was performed with immunoSEQ multiplex PCR; in TCRdb, only in-frame clones are kept and a portion is missing. The data show tens of thousands of clones, about 88% seen once. Sequencing used PBMCs, obtained in a trial of ipilimumab plus nivolumab as post-transplant consolidation. These receptors originate from a male donor with multiple myeloma. The conserved cysteine and the conserved F or W are not part of the CDR3 here. Some rows mark clone size as missing; the rest say once, few, many or name a class of expanded clone.

CDR3 protein: ASSSQAGYGYT; J gene: TRBJ1-2; clone size: NA; CDR3 length: 11; V gene: TRBV4-3
CDR3 protein: ASSPRLGEGTIY; J gene: TRBJ1-3; clone size: NA; CDR3 length: 12; V gene: TRBV9
CDR3 protein: ASSPRSGATYGYT; J gene: TRBJ1-2; clone size: NA; CDR3 length: 13; V gene: TRBV2
CDR3 protein: ASRIQGGNTEAF; J gene: TRBJ1-1; clone size: NA; CDR3 length: 12; V gene: TRBV11-2
CDR3 protein: ASSYGGNEDEQF; J gene: TRBJ2-1; clone size: NA; CDR3 length: 12; V gene: TRBV5-1
CDR3 protein: ASSAELEDAYEQY; J gene: TRBJ2-7; clone size: NA; CDR3 length: 13; V gene: TRBV5-1
CDR3 protein: ASSIRDTGVLGTSSTDTQY; J gene: TRBJ2-3; clone size: NA; CDR3 length: 19; V gene: TRBV19
CDR3 protein: ASSFESNTEAF; J gene: TRBJ1-1; clone size: once; CDR3 length: 11; V gene: TRBV5-1
CDR3 protein: ASSNGDGTPLH; J gene: TRBJ1-6; clone size: NA; CDR3 length: 11; V gene: TRBV2
CDR3 protein: ASSSLSTFAVAF; J gene: TRBJ1-1; clone size: NA; CDR3 length: 12; V gene: TRBV19
CDR3 protein: ASSPRLAALTDTQY; J gene: TRBJ2-3; clone size: NA; CDR3 length: 14; V gene: TRBV19
CDR3 protein: AWTPKNGANVLT; J gene: TRBJ2-6; clone size: NA; CDR3 length: 12; V gene: TRBV30
CDR3 protein: ASSFRWDRGDTQY; J gene: TRBJ2-3; clone size: NA; CDR3 length: 13; V gene: TRBV11-2
CDR3 protein: ASTYSTDTQY; J gene: TRBJ2-3; clone size: NA; CDR3 length: 10; V gene: TRBV6-1
CDR3 protein: ASSYVQPSSGNTIY; J gene: TRBJ1-3; clone size: NA; CDR3 length: 14; V gene: TRBV6-5
CDR3 protein: ASSKTSRLSTDTQY; J gene: TRBJ2-3; clone size: NA; CDR3 length: 14; V gene: TRBV5-4
CDR3 protein: ASSLGTTSGNTIY; J gene: TRBJ1-3; clone size: NA; CDR3 length: 13; V gene: TRBV7-2
CDR3 protein: ATLDRGSYNEQF; J gene: TRBJ2-1; clone size: NA; CDR3 length: 12; V gene: TRBV19
CDR3 protein: ASSQERTGNSGNTIY; J gene: TRBJ1-3; clone size: NA; CDR3 length: 15; V gene: TRBV4-2
CDR3 protein: AISDGQTGHQPQH; J gene: TRBJ1-5; clone size: NA; CDR3 length: 13; V gene: TRBV10-3
CDR3 protein: ASRTGGANYGYT; J gene: TRBJ1-2; clone size: NA; CDR3 length: 12; V gene: TRBV28
CDR3 protein: ASSLVGGVDSPLH; J gene: TRBJ1-6; clone size: once; CDR3 length: 13; V gene: TRBV7-8
CDR3 protein: ASSPTMARGQTEAF; J gene: TRBJ1-1; clone size: NA; CDR3 length: 14; V gene: TRBV18
CDR3 protein: ASSLTRTAWQY; J gene: TRBJ2-7; clone size: NA; CDR3 length: 11; V gene: TRBV7-3
CDR3 protein: ASSIEDTEAF; J gene: TRBJ1-1; clone size: once; CDR3 length: 10; V gene: TRBV11-2
CDR3 protein: ASSPPRGTASTDTQY; J gene: TRBJ2-3; clone size: NA; CDR3 length: 15; V gene: TRBV18
CDR3 protein: ASSLISGAGLGNQPQH; J gene: TRBJ1-5; clone size: NA; CDR3 length: 16; V gene: TRBV7-8
CDR3 protein: ASSPAGQADYGYT; J gene: TRBJ1-2; clone size: NA; CDR3 length: 13; V gene: TRBV18
CDR3 protein: ASSDGTGDTDTQY; J gene: TRBJ2-3; clone size: NA; CDR3 length: 13; V gene: TRBV6-4
CDR3 protein: ASSLPLETGPTEAF; J gene: TRBJ1-1; clone size: NA; CDR3 length: 14; V gene: TRBV7-8
CDR3 protein: ASSLLDTNSNQPQH; J gene: TRBJ1-5; clone size: few; CDR3 length: 14; V gene: TRBV19
CDR3 protein: ASSLEGGSGYT; J gene: TRBJ1-2; clone size: few; CDR3 length: 11; V gene: TRBV7-9
CDR3 protein: ASSQDNGRVLTLAYGYT; J gene: TRBJ1-2; clone size: NA; CDR3 length: 17; V gene: TRBV4-3
CDR3 protein: ASSFGLDGDTQY; J gene: TRBJ2-3; clone size: once; CDR3 length: 12; V gene: TRBV7-9
CDR3 protein: ASSKSTGEGYEQY; J gene: TRBJ2-7; clone size: NA; CDR3 length: 13; V gene: TRBV7-9
CDR3 protein: ASSLTGEEKLF; J gene: TRBJ1-4; clone size: NA; CDR3 length: 11; V gene: TRBV27
CDR3 protein: ASSLQGGSYNEQF; J gene: TRBJ2-1; clone size: NA; CDR3 length: 13; V gene: TRBV7-9
CDR3 protein: ASSQGILGRRMNTEAF; J gene: TRBJ1-1; clone size: NA; CDR3 length: 16; V gene: TRBV4-1
CDR3 protein: ASSAQTSGALQY; J gene: TRBJ2-5; clone size: NA; CDR3 length: 12; V gene: TRBV9
CDR3 protein: ASSVGRGQGKVYGYT; J gene: TRBJ1-2; clone size: NA; CDR3 length: 15; V gene: TRBV9
CDR3 protein: ATSREMGQQY; J gene: TRBJ2-7; clone size: NA; CDR3 length: 10; V gene: TRBV15
CDR3 protein: ASTLLGLSTDTQY; J gene: TRBJ2-3; clone size: NA; CDR3 length: 13; V gene: TRBV5-6
CDR3 protein: ASSEYGGVGVQPQH; J gene: TRBJ1-5; clone size: NA; CDR3 length: 14; V gene: TRBV2
CDR3 protein: ASSPTDNYGYT; J gene: TRBJ1-2; clone size: few; CDR3 length: 11; V gene: TRBV6-5
CDR3 protein: AWSGGFATNEKLF; J gene: TRBJ1-4; clone size: NA; CDR3 length: 13; V gene: TRBV30
CDR3 protein: ASRHSTGELF; J gene: TRBJ2-2; clone size: NA; CDR3 length: 10; V gene: TRBV6-5
CDR3 protein: ASSEVSYGYT; J gene: TRBJ1-2; clone size: NA; CDR3 length: 10; V gene: TRBV2
CDR3 protein: SVDQHRGTYGYT; J gene: TRBJ1-2; clone size: NA; CDR3 length: 12; V gene: TRBV29-1
CDR3 protein: ASSLSGQYTDTQY; J gene: TRBJ2-3; clone size: NA; CDR3 length: 13; V gene: TRBV7-3
CDR3 protein: ASSPTAGGPFTDTQY; J gene: TRBJ2-3; clone size: once; CDR3 length: 15; V gene: TRBV7-3
CDR3 protein: ASSLVGGLYEQY; J gene: TRBJ2-7; clone size: NA; CDR3 length: 12; V gene: TRBV11-1
CDR3 protein: ASSLGQANTEAF; J gene: TRBJ1-1; clone size: once; CDR3 length: 12; V gene: TRBV7-2